A selection of T cell receptor beta chains follows, all from one sample in a study of blood T cell repertoires in COVID-19. TCRdb's table, derived via immunoSEQ multiplex PCR, lists solely in-frame clones and lacks some. Here the sample spans 240,000 or so clones, around 89% being singletons. The material sequenced was PBMCs or T cells enriched from blood (not recorded which). Receptors were obtained from a man aged 35 to 55 who had recovered from COVID-19. CDR3s include the opening cysteine and the closing phenylalanine or tryptophan. The order of the fields is J gene, clone size, V gene, D gene, CDR3 DNA, CDR3 protein. A D gene is named only where the DNA matches it firmly. Only some rows state a clone size, as once, few, many or a class for expanded clones.

j_call: TRBJ1-1; clone_size: NA; v_call: TRBV25-1; d_call: NA; cdr3_nt: TGTGCCAGCAACGACCTGACTCGGAACACTGAAGCTTTCTTT; cdr3_aa: CASNDLTRNTEAFF
j_call: TRBJ1-2; clone_size: once; v_call: TRBV29-1; d_call: NA; cdr3_nt: TGCAGCGTTGACCCCGCGGGCAGCAACTATGGCTACACCTTC; cdr3_aa: CSVDPAGSNYGYTF
j_call: TRBJ1-5; clone_size: once; v_call: TRBV5-6; d_call: TRBD1; cdr3_nt: TGTGCCAGCAGCTCCAGGGGGCCAGACCAGCCCCAGCATTTT; cdr3_aa: CASSSRGPDQPQHF
j_call: TRBJ1-6; clone_size: NA; v_call: TRBV19; d_call: NA; cdr3_nt: TGTGCCAGTAGTCCTACATCCTCGACAGCTAGCTCCTATAATTCACCCCTCCACTTT; cdr3_aa: CASSPTSSTASSYNSPLHF
j_call: TRBJ1-6; clone_size: NA; v_call: TRBV18; d_call: NA; cdr3_nt: TGTGCCAGCTCCCCGACAGGTTATAATTCACCCCTCCACTTT; cdr3_aa: CASSPTGYNSPLHF
j_call: TRBJ1-5; clone_size: once; v_call: TRBV15; d_call: TRBD1; cdr3_nt: TGTGCCACCAGCAAAAGGGACAGGGATCAGCCCCAGCATTTT; cdr3_aa: CATSKRDRDQPQHF
j_call: TRBJ1-1; clone_size: NA; v_call: TRBV5-1; d_call: TRBD1; cdr3_nt: TGCGCCAGCAGCTACATGGACAGGGTGGGAACTGAAGCTTTCTTT; cdr3_aa: CASSYMDRVGTEAFF
j_call: TRBJ1-5; clone_size: NA; v_call: TRBV7-9; d_call: NA; cdr3_nt: TGTGCCAGCAGCTTAGCAGAGACAGACAATCAGCCCCAGCATTTT; cdr3_aa: CASSLAETDNQPQHF
j_call: TRBJ2-1; clone_size: few; v_call: TRBV10-1; d_call: NA; cdr3_nt: TGCGCCAGCAGTGAGTCGGCGGACAGCTACAATGAGCAGTTCTTC; cdr3_aa: CASSESADSYNEQFF
j_call: TRBJ2-5; clone_size: NA; v_call: TRBV27; d_call: NA; cdr3_nt: TGTGCCAGCAGAACGAGCCTAGCAGACCAAGAGACCCAGTACTTC; cdr3_aa: CASRTSLADQETQYF
j_call: TRBJ1-1; clone_size: NA; v_call: TRBV11-3; d_call: NA; cdr3_nt: TGTGCCAGCAGCTTAGGGAGAAACACTGAAGCTTTCTTT; cdr3_aa: CASSLGRNTEAFF
j_call: TRBJ2-6; clone_size: NA; v_call: TRBV9; d_call: TRBD1; cdr3_nt: TGTGCCAGCAGCTGGACAGGGGCCGGGGCCAACGTCCTGACTTTC; cdr3_aa: CASSWTGAGANVLTF
j_call: TRBJ1-2; clone_size: once; v_call: TRBV6-4; d_call: TRBD1; cdr3_nt: TGTGCCAGCAGTGACTTCCCGGACAGGCTGTCGGGCTACACCTTC; cdr3_aa: CASSDFPDRLSGYTF
j_call: TRBJ1-3; clone_size: NA; v_call: TRBV5-1; d_call: TRBD1; cdr3_nt: TGCGCCAGCAGCCCTGGACAGGGTACGGGAAACACCATATATTTT; cdr3_aa: CASSPGQGTGNTIYF
j_call: TRBJ1-6; clone_size: few; v_call: TRBV13; d_call: TRBD1; cdr3_nt: TGTGCCAGCAGCCGGGACAGGGGAAACTATAATTCACCCCTCCACTTT; cdr3_aa: CASSRDRGNYNSPLHF
j_call: TRBJ2-1; clone_size: NA; v_call: TRBV28; d_call: NA; cdr3_nt: TGTGCCAGCAGTTTATTCAAGGGGCTACCCTACAATGAGCAGTTCTTC; cdr3_aa: CASSLFKGLPYNEQFF
j_call: TRBJ2-7; clone_size: NA; v_call: TRBV28; d_call: NA; cdr3_nt: TGTGCCAGCAGTTCCCAAGGGGACACCTACGAGCAGTACTTC; cdr3_aa: CASSSQGDTYEQYF
j_call: TRBJ2-3; clone_size: NA; v_call: TRBV7-6; d_call: TRBD2; cdr3_nt: TGTGCCAGCAGCTTGGCCCTGGCGGGGGGGACTACGCAGTATTTT; cdr3_aa: CASSLALAGGTTQYF
j_call: TRBJ1-2; clone_size: NA; v_call: TRBV18; d_call: NA; cdr3_nt: TGTGCCAGCTCACCATCGACAGCATTCCCATTAATTTCATACTATGGCTACACCTTC; cdr3_aa: CASSPSTAFPLISYYGYTF
j_call: TRBJ2-7; clone_size: NA; v_call: TRBV20-1; d_call: NA; cdr3_nt: TGCAGTGCTAGAGCCGTGGAGCAGTACTTC; cdr3_aa: CSARAVEQYF
j_call: TRBJ1-3; clone_size: NA; v_call: TRBV3-1/TRBV3-2; d_call: NA; cdr3_nt: TGTGCCAGCAGCGCTAGAGAGGACACACAAGTATACCCCTCTCGAAACACCATATATTTT; cdr3_aa: CASSAREDTQVYPSRNTIYF
j_call: TRBJ2-7; clone_size: once; v_call: TRBV15; d_call: TRBD2; cdr3_nt: TGTGCCACCAGCCCCTCGGGGACTAGCGCCTACGAGCAGTACTTC; cdr3_aa: CATSPSGTSAYEQYF
j_call: TRBJ2-1; clone_size: NA; v_call: TRBV24-1; d_call: NA; cdr3_nt: TGTGCCACCAGTGATGCCGGGACTCGACATTACAATGAGCAGTTCTTC; cdr3_aa: CATSDAGTRHYNEQFF
j_call: TRBJ1-6; clone_size: NA; v_call: TRBV5-6; d_call: TRBD1; cdr3_nt: TGTGCCCGCAGCTTGGGGGGGGCAGGGGGCTCACCCCTCCACTTT; cdr3_aa: CARSLGGAGGSPLHF
j_call: TRBJ2-1; clone_size: NA; v_call: TRBV20-1; d_call: TRBD2; cdr3_nt: TGCAGTGCTAGTGAGCGGGAGCGCAATGAGCAGTTCTTC; cdr3_aa: CSASERERNEQFF
j_call: TRBJ2-7; clone_size: NA; v_call: TRBV4-3; d_call: TRBD1; cdr3_nt: TGCGCCAGCAGCATAGGACAGGGGACCTTCTACGAGCAGTACTTC; cdr3_aa: CASSIGQGTFYEQYF
j_call: TRBJ1-2; clone_size: NA; v_call: TRBV28; d_call: NA; cdr3_nt: TGTGCCAGCAGTTTAGCGGGAAACTATGGCTACACCTTC; cdr3_aa: CASSLAGNYGYTF
j_call: TRBJ2-1; clone_size: NA; v_call: TRBV7-8; d_call: NA; cdr3_nt: TGTGCCAGCAGCTTAGAAGGGCTGCCAGGGAACACGATTGAGCAGTTCTTC; cdr3_aa: CASSLEGLPGNTIEQFF
j_call: TRBJ2-5; clone_size: NA; v_call: TRBV11-2; d_call: NA; cdr3_nt: TGTGCCAGCAGCTACGACAGCATCCAAGAGACCCAGTACTTC; cdr3_aa: CASSYDSIQETQYF
j_call: TRBJ2-1; clone_size: NA; v_call: TRBV5-1; d_call: NA; cdr3_nt: TGCGCCAGCAGCTTGGCCGAGCCTTCCTACAATGAGCAGTTCTTC; cdr3_aa: CASSLAEPSYNEQFF
j_call: TRBJ1-4; clone_size: NA; v_call: TRBV11-3; d_call: TRBD1; cdr3_nt: TGTGCCAGCAGCTTCGGGACAGTGAATGAAAAACTGTTTTTT; cdr3_aa: CASSFGTVNEKLFF
j_call: TRBJ1-2; clone_size: once; v_call: TRBV30; d_call: TRBD1; cdr3_nt: TGTGCCTGGAGGAGAGACAGGGCCCCTAACTATGGCTACACCTTC; cdr3_aa: CAWRRDRAPNYGYTF
j_call: TRBJ2-1; clone_size: NA; v_call: TRBV6-5; d_call: TRBD1; cdr3_nt: TGTGCCAGCAGTATAGACAGGGGGCTTTTGATTGAGCAGTTCTTC; cdr3_aa: CASSIDRGLLIEQFF
j_call: TRBJ2-7; clone_size: NA; v_call: TRBV4-2; d_call: NA; cdr3_nt: TGTGCCAGCAGCCAAGACTTGGCAGGGCTGTCCGAGCAGTACTTC; cdr3_aa: CASSQDLAGLSEQYF
j_call: TRBJ1-2; clone_size: NA; v_call: TRBV28; d_call: NA; cdr3_nt: TGTGCCAGCCTTTCAGGGACTCGGGGCTACACCTTC; cdr3_aa: CASLSGTRGYTF
j_call: TRBJ1-1; clone_size: NA; v_call: TRBV30; d_call: NA; cdr3_nt: TGTGCCTGGCGGCAGGGTCTGAACACTGAAGCTTTCTTT; cdr3_aa: CAWRQGLNTEAFF
j_call: TRBJ1-6; clone_size: NA; v_call: TRBV2; d_call: NA; cdr3_nt: TGTGCCAGCAGTGCCTCAGGGCTCGGGGGTTCACCCCTCCACTTT; cdr3_aa: CASSASGLGGSPLHF
j_call: TRBJ2-7; clone_size: NA; v_call: TRBV27; d_call: TRBD2; cdr3_nt: TGTGCCAGCAGTTCAGAGGGACTAGCGGGAACCTACGAGCAGTACTTC; cdr3_aa: CASSSEGLAGTYEQYF
j_call: TRBJ2-7; clone_size: few; v_call: TRBV7-7; d_call: TRBD1; cdr3_nt: TGTGCCAGCAGCGCCTCCACAGGGGCAACCTACGAGCAGTACTTC; cdr3_aa: CASSASTGATYEQYF
j_call: TRBJ1-1; clone_size: NA; v_call: TRBV6-5; d_call: TRBD1; cdr3_nt: TGTGCCAGCAGTAACGGACAGGGCCGAGAGGGAGCTTTCTTT; cdr3_aa: CASSNGQGREGAFF
j_call: TRBJ2-2; clone_size: NA; v_call: TRBV5-4; d_call: NA; cdr3_nt: TGTGCCAGCAGCTCCCACAGGGCTTTTAACACCGGGGAGCTGTTTTTT; cdr3_aa: CASSSHRAFNTGELFF
j_call: TRBJ1-2; clone_size: NA; v_call: TRBV19; d_call: NA; cdr3_nt: TGTGCCAGTACCAAGATCGCCCCTCCAGGGGAATATGGCTACACCTTC; cdr3_aa: CASTKIAPPGEYGYTF
j_call: TRBJ2-1; clone_size: once; v_call: TRBV3-1/TRBV3-2; d_call: NA; cdr3_nt: TGTGCCAGCAGCCTCGAACGGGGGTACAATGAGCAGTTCTTC; cdr3_aa: CASSLERGYNEQFF
j_call: TRBJ2-1; clone_size: NA; v_call: TRBV28; d_call: TRBD2; cdr3_nt: TGTGCCAGCAGTTACGGACTAGCGGGAGTGAGCTCCTACAATGAGCAGTTCTTC; cdr3_aa: CASSYGLAGVSSYNEQFF
j_call: TRBJ1-3; clone_size: few; v_call: TRBV5-6; d_call: TRBD1; cdr3_nt: TGTGCCAGCAGCCGAAGGGACAGGAGCTCTGGAAACACCATATATTTT; cdr3_aa: CASSRRDRSSGNTIYF
j_call: TRBJ2-1; clone_size: NA; v_call: TRBV5-1; d_call: TRBD2; cdr3_nt: TGCGCCAGCAGCTCGATCCCGGGACTAGCGGGGGGAAACTACAATGAGCAGTTCTTC; cdr3_aa: CASSSIPGLAGGNYNEQFF
j_call: TRBJ2-6; clone_size: NA; v_call: TRBV7-3; d_call: TRBD1; cdr3_nt: TGTGCCAGCAGCCCGACAGGGGGTTCGAGCTCTGGGGCCAACGTCCTGACTTTC; cdr3_aa: CASSPTGGSSSGANVLTF
j_call: TRBJ2-2; clone_size: few; v_call: TRBV28; d_call: TRBD1; cdr3_nt: TGTGCCAGCAGAATACCGGGACAGGGCACCGGGGAGCTGTTTTTT; cdr3_aa: CASRIPGQGTGELFF
j_call: TRBJ2-1; clone_size: NA; v_call: TRBV15; d_call: TRBD1; cdr3_nt: TGTGCCACCAGCAGTAGGGACAGGGAGTTCAATGAGCAGTTCTTC; cdr3_aa: CATSSRDREFNEQFF
j_call: TRBJ2-7; clone_size: NA; v_call: TRBV4-2; d_call: TRBD1; cdr3_nt: TGTGCCAGCAGCCTTAAAGTACTACCGGGACAGGGCTACGAGCAGTACTTC; cdr3_aa: CASSLKVLPGQGYEQYF
j_call: TRBJ2-1; clone_size: NA; v_call: TRBV6-2/TRBV6-3; d_call: TRBD2; cdr3_nt: TGTGCCAGCAGCTGGTCCGGGACTAGCGGAAACAATGAGCAGTTCTTC; cdr3_aa: CASSWSGTSGNNEQFF